This TCR beta chain emerged from a study of T-cell reconstitution after alpha-beta-depleted transplantation in children. This CDR3 has 15 amino acids. Trimming cost V 0 bases and J 1 base; bases outside gene matches: 4. Germline CDR1 DFQATT, CDR2 SNEGSKA (reference sequence). Many counts were recorded for this clonotype. Unique molecular identifiers were incorporated during preparation of the TCRbeta library. In TCRdb, the PCR reads were re-called with MiXCR into one record per CDR3 protein. The sample includes nearly 400,000 distinct CDR3 sequences, around 20% seen only once; the top ten take 3% to 4.5%.

This receptor was obtained from a human donor who donated a stem cell graft to a child with acute myeloid leukemia. The J gene is TRBJ2-3, the V gene TRBV20-1; 7 bases line up with TRBD2. Sample: PBMCs from the stem cell graft donor, taken from the stem cell graft. The DNA of the CDR3 is TGCAGTGCTAGAGATCTTACTAGCGGCACAGATACGCAGTATTTT. This codes for CSARDLTSGTDTQYF.